This passage covers 2 T cell receptor beta chains from one sample sequenced in a study of regulatory T cells in long-lasting Graves disease. The time point was: persistent/refractory GD, antithyroid drugs over 5 years with positive TRAb. RNA isolated from PBMCs was used to make the TCR library. Construction of TCR beta libraries relied on iRepertoire HTBI primers and on Arm-PCR targeting CDR3 regions. TCRdb re-called the multiplex PCR reads with MiXCR, one entry per CDR3 protein. The table has some 370,000 distinct CDR3 sequences, about 23% seen once. The input for sequencing was peripheral blood mononuclear cells (PBMCs), taken when the disease was refractory, from a patient treated with antithyroid drugs. These receptors were taken from a woman between 35 and 50 years old with Graves disease.

This clonotype was found a few times. The chain has TRBV5-1 and TRBJ1-1; TRBD1 might be the D (6 bases). V was shortened by 4 bases and J by 0 bases, with 13 bases between the two germline ends. This CDR3 is built from 15 residues. Germline lookup yields CDR1 SGHRS and CDR2 YFSETQ. The CDR3 coding sequence is TGCGCCAGCAGCACAGGACAGCTCATGAACACTGAAGCTTTCTTT. Protein product: CASSTGQLMNTEAFF.

This clonotype appeared many times. This chain uses TRBV12-3 or TRBV12-4 with TRBJ2-7; D gene uncertain. V was clipped by 2 bases and J by 4 bases, with 15 bases between them. The CDR3 spans 15 residues. The CDR3 bases are TGTGCCAGCAGTTTAATTCGCAGCAGCAGTTACGAGCAGTACTTC. Protein product: CASSLIRSSSYEQYF.